Detailed here is one T cell receptor beta chain. The sample comes from a study of blood T cell repertoires in COVID-19. Study details: COVID-19 samples collected from the United States, Italy and Spain covered acute and convalescent phases.

Adults between about 18 and 89 years of age took part from 20 to 25 US areas. Participants in the exposed group had met a COVID-19 case in the 2 weeks before joining the study. Authors' analysis steps: Estimation of nucleated cell counts relied on the amplification of reference gene primers. Sequencing was performed with immunoSEQ multiplex PCR; in TCRdb, only in-frame clones are kept and a portion is missing. That table is the source of V, J and clone size, and D and trimming were worked out from the DNA. Counted here are some 360,000 clones, around nine tenths occurring once; the ten biggest clones make up approximately 1%. Sequences were obtained from PBMCs or T cells enriched from blood (not recorded which). The clonotype was recovered from a woman in her thirties who had been exposed to COVID-19.

DNA for the CDR3: TGTGCCAGTAGTATTTCAGGGACGCAGTATTTT. Translated: CASSISGTQYF. The chain carries TRBV19 and TRBJ2-3, with a tentative D call TRBD1 (5 bases). Germline V gives CDR1 LNHDA, CDR2 SQIVND (reference sequence). V was pared by 3 bases and J by 9 bases, with 7 bases between. This CDR3 has 11 amino acids. The full variable domain, with the rest looked up from reference TRBV19 and TRBJ2-3, is DGGITQSPKYLFRKEGQNVTLSCEQNLNHDAMYWYRQDPGQGLRLIYYSQIVNDFQKGDIAEGYSVSREKKESFPLTVTSAQKNPTAFYLCASSISGTQYFGPGTRLTVL.